The clone carrying this T cell receptor (beta chain) was counted between two and nine times. Its antigen is unknown. The data were obtained in a study of identical twins. Study-level points and caveats: Not following the same donors, the study drew its conclusions from cross-sectional statistical analysis. With monozygotic twins, out-of-frame TCR alpha sharing exceeded what models estimated.

The CDR3 spans 13 residues. Trimming shortened V by 6 bases and J by 7 bases, and 13 bases separated the two germline ends. It was template switching that added a universal primer site, and there were unique molecular identifiers on the cDNA. TCRdb re-called the 5' RACE reads with MiXCR, one entry per CDR3 protein. The sample has around 490,000 distinct CDR3 sequences, roughly an eighth seen once; the top ten hold about 0.94%. This sample was shared with a second study, whose subject was yellow fever vaccine responses in identical twins. Per that paper: Reportedly, the T cell response mounted by twins to vaccine seemed partly convergent, partly personalized.

Material: CD4+ T cells sorted from blood. This sequence joins TRBV12-3 or TRBV12-4 and TRBJ1-5; no definite D call. The TCR was taken from a young woman in good health. In nucleotides, the CDR3 is TGTGCCAGCAGGAAGGGAACGGGCCAGCCCCAGCATTTT. Its translation: CASRKGTGQPQHF.